In this sample, the clone carrying this TCR beta chain turned up a few times. Its antigen is unidentified. TCRdb passed the RT-PCR reads through MiXCR, listing each CDR3 protein once. The sample comprises about 190,000 distinct CDR3 sequences, approximately 15% of which are singletons, and about 26% rests with the top ten. This entry belongs to a study of response to subunit inactivated influenza vaccine. From germline, CDR1 is SEHNR and CDR2 FQNEAQ (reference sequence). V lost 5 bases and J 3 bases, leaving 17 bases between the germline ends. The CDR3 totals 16 residues. Study results and caveats: It was the authors' suggestion that each seasonal influenza vaccination recruits few new T cells.

The receptor was derived from a man between 50 and 59 years old who received an inactivated influenza vaccine. This material consisted of CD8+ T cells sorted from PBMCs, taken about 5 days after vaccination. The gene calls are TRBV7-9 and TRBJ1-5; TRBD1 is a possible D gene (5 bases). CDR3 loop: CASSTGIQGVNQPQHF. In DNA, the CDR3 is TGTGCCAGCAGCACCGGTATCCAGGGTGTCAATCAGCCCCAGCATTTT.